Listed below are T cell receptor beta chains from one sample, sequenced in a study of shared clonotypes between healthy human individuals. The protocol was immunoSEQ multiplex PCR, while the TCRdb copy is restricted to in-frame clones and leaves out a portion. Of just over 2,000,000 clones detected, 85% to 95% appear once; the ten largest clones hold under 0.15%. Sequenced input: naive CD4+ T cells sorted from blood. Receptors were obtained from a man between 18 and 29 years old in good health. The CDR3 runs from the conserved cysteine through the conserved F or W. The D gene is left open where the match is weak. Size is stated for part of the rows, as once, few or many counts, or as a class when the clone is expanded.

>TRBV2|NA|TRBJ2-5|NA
CASSGEGWETQYF
TGTGCCAGCAGTGGCGAGGGATGGGAGACCCAGTACTTC
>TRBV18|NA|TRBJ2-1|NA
CASSRTVIYEQFF
TGTGCCAGCTCGAGGACTGTGATCTATGAGCAGTTCTTC
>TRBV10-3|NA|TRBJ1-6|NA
CAISEGTGPLHF
TGTGCCATCAGTGAGGGTACCGGGCCCCTCCACTTT
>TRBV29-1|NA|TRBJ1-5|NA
CSVGRQPQHF
TGCAGCGTTGGTCGGCAGCCCCAGCATTTT
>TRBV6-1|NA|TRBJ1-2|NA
CASSDGSESVYLRGYTF
TGTGCCAGCAGTGACGGGTCGGAGTCGGTTTACCTCCGCGGCTACACCTTC
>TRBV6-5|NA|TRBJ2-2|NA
CASRYTGELFF
TGTGCCAGCAGGTACACCGGGGAGCTGTTTTTT
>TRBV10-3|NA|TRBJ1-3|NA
CAISERGSGNTIYF
TGTGCCATCAGTGAGAGGGGGTCTGGAAACACCATATATTTT
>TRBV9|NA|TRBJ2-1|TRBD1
CASSKQGSYNEQFF
TGTGCCAGCAGCAAACAGGGGAGTTACAATGAGCAGTTCTTC
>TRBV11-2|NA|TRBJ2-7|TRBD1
CASSLEGQGLEQYF
TGTGCCAGCAGCTTAGAGGGACAGGGCCTCGAGCAGTACTTC
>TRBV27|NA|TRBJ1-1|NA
CASRREGGATEAFF
TGTGCCAGCAGACGGGAGGGCGGCGCCACTGAAGCTTTCTTT
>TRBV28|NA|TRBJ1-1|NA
CASTSHSNTEAFF
TGTGCCAGCACCTCCCACTCGAACACTGAAGCTTTCTTT
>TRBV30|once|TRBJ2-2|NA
CAWRDSGELFF
TGTGCCTGGAGGGACAGCGGGGAGCTGTTTTTT
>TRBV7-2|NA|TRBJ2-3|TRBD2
CASSVRLAGTTDTQYF
TGTGCCAGCAGCGTGAGACTAGCGGGTACCACAGATACGCAGTATTTT
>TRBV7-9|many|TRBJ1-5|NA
CASSLGNQPQHF
TGTGCCAGCAGCTTAGGCAATCAGCCCCAGCATTTT
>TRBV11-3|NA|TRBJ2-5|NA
CASSLEGGSGTQYF
TGTGCCAGCAGCTTAGAAGGAGGGAGCGGGACCCAGTACTTC
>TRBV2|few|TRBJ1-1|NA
CASSGDMNTEAFF
TGTGCCAGCAGTGGGGACATGAACACTGAAGCTTTCTTT
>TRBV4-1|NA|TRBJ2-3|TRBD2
CASSQDTSGGARADTQYF
TGCGCCAGCAGCCAAGATACTAGCGGGGGGGCTAGGGCAGATACGCAGTATTTT
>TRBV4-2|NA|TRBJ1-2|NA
CASSQDGGPYGYTF
TGTGCCAGCAGCCAAGATGGGGGCCCCTATGGCTACACCTTC
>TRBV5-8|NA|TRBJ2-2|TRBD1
CASSLTGESTGELFF
TGTGCCAGCAGCCTCACAGGGGAAAGCACCGGGGAGCTGTTTTTT
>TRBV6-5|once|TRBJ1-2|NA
CASSFSDGLYGYTF
TGTGCCAGCAGTTTCTCCGACGGACTCTATGGCTACACCTTC
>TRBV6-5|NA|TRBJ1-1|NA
CASRSGGAVNTEAFF
TGTGCCAGCCGAAGCGGGGGGGCCGTAAACACTGAAGCTTTCTTT
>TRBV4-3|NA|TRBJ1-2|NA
CASSQEGRTYGYTF
TGCGCCAGCAGCCAAGAAGGCCGCACTTATGGCTACACCTTC